This T cell receptor (beta chain) appears in the sequencing data of a study of spatial heterogeneity in lung cancer. Overall study context: PBMC collected at follow-up were sequenced when available, a median of roughly 2 years after resection.

This clonotype was counted many times. The target antigen is unknown. Findings and caveats of the study: At tumor resection, ubiquitous expanded TCRs were detected in blood more often than later.

The CDR3 extends over 16 amino acids. The ends lost 4 bases at V and 4 bases at J; junction bases unmatched: 13. Germline V gives CDR1 SQVTM, CDR2 ANQGSEA. The sample's time point: blood at routine non-recurrence follow-up after resection. TCRdb called the 5' RACE reads again in MiXCR, with one record for every CDR3 protein. Among about 20,000 distinct CDR3 sequences, 9% to 10% were seen once, and the ten largest hold 35% to 40%. The material sequenced was PBMCs, taken at follow-up. This clonotype originated in a female donor with early-stage non-small cell lung cancer. The chain has TRBV29-1 and TRBJ2-5; 9 bases match TRBD2. In DNA, the CDR3 is TGCAGCGTTGCGGGACTAGCCGGTCCTGGGGGAGAGACCCAGTACTTC. Translated, it gives CSVAGLAGPGGETQYF.